This record looks at one T cell receptor beta chain sequence and its context. Its cognate antigen is unknown. This sample stems from a study of beta chain features in type 1 diabetes. The overall study: Patients looked much like healthy donors when it came to age, gender and cell yields.

The study, taken as a whole, reports: In all four CD4+ subsets, TCRB CDR3 length was significantly, moderately reduced in type 1 diabetes. Researchers reported that naive, central memory and Treg TCRB repertoires appeared more similar in patients than in healthy donors. The influence of HLA type on TCRB rearrangement stayed undetermined.

Reverse transcribing all isolated RNA meant expressed TCRB transcripts were sequenced. Repertoires were generated with immunoSEQ multiplex PCR, while TCRdb's copy carries only in-frame clones and drops some. The sample comprises about 340,000 clones, around 9.3% of which are singletons, and approximately 1% rests with the top ten. V was pared by 2 bases and J by 3 bases, with 5 bases of the junction left unmatched. Germline V lookup: CDR1 ENHRY, CDR2 SYGVKD. The CDR3 is 16 amino acids. The genes are TRBV10-3 and TRBJ2-2; 8 bases agree with TRBD1. The receptor's source is a man aged 30 to 45 with type 1 diabetes. The material sequenced was central memory CD4+ T cells from blood. The CDR3 loop reads CAISETPGQDTGELFF. DNA of the CDR3: TGTGCCATCAGTGAGACGCCGGGACAGGACACCGGGGAGCTGTTTTTT.